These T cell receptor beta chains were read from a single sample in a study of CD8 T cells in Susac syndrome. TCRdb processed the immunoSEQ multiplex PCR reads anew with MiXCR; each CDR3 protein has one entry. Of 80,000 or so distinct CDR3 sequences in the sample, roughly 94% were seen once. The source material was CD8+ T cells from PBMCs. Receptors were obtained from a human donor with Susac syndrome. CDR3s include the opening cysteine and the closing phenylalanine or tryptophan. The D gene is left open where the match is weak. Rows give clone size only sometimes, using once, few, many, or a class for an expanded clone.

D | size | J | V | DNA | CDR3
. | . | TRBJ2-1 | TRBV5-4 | TGTGCCAGCAGCTTTAAAGCTTACAATGAGCAGTTCTTC | CASSFKAYNEQFF
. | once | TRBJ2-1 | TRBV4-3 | TGCGCCAGCAGCCAAGAACGGGGCGCTGAGCAGTTCTTC | CASSQERGAEQFF
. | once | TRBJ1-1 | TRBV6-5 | TGTGCCAGCAGTCAAGGGAAGGGGCCTGAAGCTTTCTTT | CASSQGKGPEAFF
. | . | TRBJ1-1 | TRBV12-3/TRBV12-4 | TGTGCCAGCGGGCTTTCCGGGACTACTGAAGCTTTCTTT | CASGLSGTTEAFF
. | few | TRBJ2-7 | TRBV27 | TGTGCCAGCAGTTATCCGGGGTACGAGCAGTACTTC | CASSYPGYEQYF
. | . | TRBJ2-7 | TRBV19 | TGTGCCAGTAGTGGCGGACTTTCACAGTACTTC | CASSGGLSQYF
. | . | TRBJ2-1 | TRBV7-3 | TGTGCCAGCAGCTTGACTTCCGTCAATGAGCAGTTCTTC | CASSLTSVNEQFF
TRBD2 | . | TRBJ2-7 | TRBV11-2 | TGTGCCAGCAGCTTAAGGCTAGCGGGGGGGCCCCGGGACGAGCAGTACTTC | CASSLRLAGGPRDEQYF
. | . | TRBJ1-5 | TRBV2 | TGTGCCAGCAGTGGCGCAGGGCCCAATCAGCCCCAGCATTTT | CASSGAGPNQPQHF
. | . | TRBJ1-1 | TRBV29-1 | TGCAGCGCCCTACTGCCCAGGGTAAGGGGGGAGACTGAAGCTTTCTTT | CSALLPRVRGETEAFF
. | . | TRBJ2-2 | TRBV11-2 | TGTGCCAGCCAAAAACCGGGGATCGGCACCGGGGAGCTGTTTTTT | CASQKPGIGTGELFF
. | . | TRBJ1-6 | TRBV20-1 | TGCAGTGCCCGAAGGGCGGTTGTCGATTCACCCCTCCACTTT | CSARRAVVDSPLHF
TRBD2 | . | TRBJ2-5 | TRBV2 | TGTGCCAGCAGTGCTACTAGCGGCCAAGAGACCCAGTACTTC | CASSATSGQETQYF
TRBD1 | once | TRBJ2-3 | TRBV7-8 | TGTGCCAGCAGCCCTGGGACAGGGCTCTCTCGTTGGACGCAGTATTTT | CASSPGTGLSRWTQYF
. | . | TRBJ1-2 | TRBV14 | TGTGCCAGCAGCCAAGAATACCGACAGTCCCGTGGCTACACCTTC | CASSQEYRQSRGYTF
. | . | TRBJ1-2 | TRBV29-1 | TGCAGCGTTGTAGCCCCCTATGGCTACACCTTC | CSVVAPYGYTF
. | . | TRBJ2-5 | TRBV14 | TGTGCCAGCAGCCAACTCAGACTTGAGGGGGAGACCCAGTACTTC | CASSQLRLEGETQYF
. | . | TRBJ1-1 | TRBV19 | TGTGCCAGTAAAGGGAACACTGAAGCTTTCTTT | CASKGNTEAFF
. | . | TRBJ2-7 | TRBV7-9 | TGTGCCAGCAGCTCCCGAGAGACTTCCTACGAGCAGTACTTC | CASSSRETSYEQYF
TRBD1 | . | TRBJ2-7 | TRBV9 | TGTGCCAGCAGCCCCAGCGGGACAGGGGGCGTCGAGCAGTACTTC | CASSPSGTGGVEQYF
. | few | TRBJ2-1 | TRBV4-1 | TGCGCCAGCAGCCAAGAGAGTCGAGGCGAAGAGCAGTTCTTC | CASSQESRGEEQFF
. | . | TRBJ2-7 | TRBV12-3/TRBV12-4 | TGTGCCAGCAGACCCGGGACACTTAGACTTACCTACGAGCAGTACTTC | CASRPGTLRLTYEQYF
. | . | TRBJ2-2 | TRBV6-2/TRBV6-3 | TGTGCCAGCAGTTACCGCAGGGCGAACACCGGGGAGCTGTTTTTT | CASSYRRANTGELFF
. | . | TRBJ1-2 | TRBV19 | TGTGCCAGTAGTATAGGATCCTACTATGGCTACACCTTC | CASSIGSYYGYTF
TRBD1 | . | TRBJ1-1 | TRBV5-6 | TGTGCCAGCAGCTCCATCAGGGGGCTCACTGAAGCTTTCTTT | CASSSIRGLTEAFF
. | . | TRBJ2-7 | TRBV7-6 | TGTGCCAGCAGCCCATTCGTCGGGCTCGAGCAGTACTTC | CASSPFVGLEQYF
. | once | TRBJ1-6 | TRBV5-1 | TGCGCCAGCAGGGAAGACAATTCACCCCTCCACTTT | CASREDNSPLHF
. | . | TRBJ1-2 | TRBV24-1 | TGTGCCACCAGTGCTTCAAGTGGCTATGGCTACACCTTC | CATSASSGYGYTF
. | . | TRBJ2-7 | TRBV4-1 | TGCGCCAGCAGCAGGACCTACTCCTACGAGCAGTACTTC | CASSRTYSYEQYF
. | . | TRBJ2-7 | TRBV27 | TGTGCCAGCAGAGGGCCCCAGCGGTCGGTCGAGCAGTACTTC | CASRGPQRSVEQYF
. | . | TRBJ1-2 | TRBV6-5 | TGTGCCAGCAGTTTGCACAGGGAGGGTAGCTATGGCTACACCTTC | CASSLHREGSYGYTF
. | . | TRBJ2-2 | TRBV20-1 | TGCAGTGCTCGAAATCCGGGAAAGGGAGTCACCGGGGAGCTGTTTTTT | CSARNPGKGVTGELFF
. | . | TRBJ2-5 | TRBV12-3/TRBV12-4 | TGTGCCAGCAGTCTTAGGGGAGAGACCCAGTACTTC | CASSLRGETQYF
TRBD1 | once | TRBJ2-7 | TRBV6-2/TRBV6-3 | TGTGCCAGCAGCAAAACAGGGGCAGGAGGCTCCTACGAGCAGTACTTC | CASSKTGAGGSYEQYF
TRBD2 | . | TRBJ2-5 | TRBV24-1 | TGTGCCACCAGTGATAACCTAGCGGGGGGCCAAGAGACCCAGTACTTC | CATSDNLAGGQETQYF
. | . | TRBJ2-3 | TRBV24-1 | TGTGCCACCTCAGTCGGTAGGAGTGCAACAGATACGCAGTATTTT | CATSVGRSATDTQYF
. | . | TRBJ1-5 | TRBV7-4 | TGTGCCAGCAGCCCCTCGATTGTGCTGCCTAGCAATCAGCCCCAGCATTTT | CASSPSIVLPSNQPQHF
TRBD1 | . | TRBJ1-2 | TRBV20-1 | TGCAGTGCTCGACAGGGAATCTATGGCTACACCTTC | CSARQGIYGYTF
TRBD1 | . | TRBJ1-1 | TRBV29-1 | TGCAGCGTACACTCCGGGACAGGGGGGGCAGGAGCTTTCTTT | CSVHSGTGGAGAFF
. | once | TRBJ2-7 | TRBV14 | TGTGCCAGCAGCCAAAGGACGGTTCCCTACGAGCAGTACTTC | CASSQRTVPYEQYF
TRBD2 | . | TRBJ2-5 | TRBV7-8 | TGTGCCAGCAGCTCCTTAGCGGGGGGGAAAACTAAAGAGACCCAGTACTTC | CASSSLAGGKTKETQYF
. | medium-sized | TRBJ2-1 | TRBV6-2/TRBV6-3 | TGTGCCAGCAGTTACATGGACGGATCAAATGAGCAGTTCTTC | CASSYMDGSNEQFF
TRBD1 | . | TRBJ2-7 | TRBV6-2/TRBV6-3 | TGTGCCAGCAGAATCGGGACAGGAAATCACGAGCAGTACTTC | CASRIGTGNHEQYF
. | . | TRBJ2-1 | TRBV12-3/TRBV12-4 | TGTGCCAGCAGTTGGCGAACAGCCAATGAGCAGTTCTTC | CASSWRTANEQFF
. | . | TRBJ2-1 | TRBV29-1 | TGCAGCGTTGAAAGAGGGGGTAACAATGAGCAGTTCTTC | CSVERGGNNEQFF
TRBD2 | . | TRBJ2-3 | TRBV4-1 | TGCGCCAGCAGCCAAGATGAAGCGGGGACAGATACGCAGTATTTT | CASSQDEAGTDTQYF
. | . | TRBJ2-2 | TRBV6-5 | TGTGCCAGCAGTTATTACGCAGGGGAACTCACCCCCGGGGAGCTGTTTTTT | CASSYYAGELTPGELFF
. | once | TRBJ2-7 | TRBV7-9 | TGTGCCAGCAGCTTAGCGGTCACCTACGAGCAGTACTTC | CASSLAVTYEQYF
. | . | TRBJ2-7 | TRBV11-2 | TGTGCCAGCAGCTTCCCGGCAGGCCTCTACGAGCAGTACTTC | CASSFPAGLYEQYF
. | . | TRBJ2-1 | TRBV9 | TGTGCCTCCGGCGGAGGGGGAAGTGAGCAGTTCTTC | CASGGGGSEQFF